This T cell receptor beta chain was captured in a study of blood T cell repertoires in COVID-19. Study-level information: Collection of acute and convalescent COVID-19 samples took place in the United States, Italy and Spain. The cDNA or gDNA used as material had been derived from T cells, B-cell-depleted T cells, or PBMCs.

Trimming removed 4 bases at V and 6 bases at J, with 17 bases between. Germline lookup yields CDR1 MGHRA and CDR2 YSYEKL. The CDR3 is 15 amino acids. As handled by the study authors: The assay estimated nucleated cells by amplifying reference gene primers. The protocol was immunoSEQ multiplex PCR, while the TCRdb copy is restricted to in-frame clones and leaves out a portion. D and trimming were read from the DNA, whereas the V and J calls and clone size are those reported in that table. The table shows about 150,000 clones, with 80% to 90% occurring only once. The gene calls are TRBV4-1 and TRBJ2-3; TRBD2 might be the D (5 bases). Specimen: peripheral blood. The sequence was obtained from a woman aged 60-70 years with active COVID-19. CDR3 protein: CASSPTPAPGDTQYF. CDR3 bases: TGCGCCAGCAGCCCGACCCCCGCTCCGGGGGATACGCAGTATTTT.